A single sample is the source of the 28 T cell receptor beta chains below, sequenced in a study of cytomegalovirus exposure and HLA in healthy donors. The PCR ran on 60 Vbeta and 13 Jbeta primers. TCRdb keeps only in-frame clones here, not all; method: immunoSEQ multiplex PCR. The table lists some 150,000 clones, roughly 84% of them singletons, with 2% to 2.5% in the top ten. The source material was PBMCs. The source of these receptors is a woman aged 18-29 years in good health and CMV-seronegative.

Here the CDR3 reads CASSPPAGYGYTF. Written as DNA, the CDR3 is TGTGCCAGCTCACCACCGGCAGGTTATGGCTACACCTTC. The chain couples TRBV18 to TRBJ1-2; D unclear. The CDR3 length is 13 residues. V was pared by 0 bases and J by 5 bases, with 7 bases between. In germline, CDR1 is KGHSH, CDR2 LQKENI.

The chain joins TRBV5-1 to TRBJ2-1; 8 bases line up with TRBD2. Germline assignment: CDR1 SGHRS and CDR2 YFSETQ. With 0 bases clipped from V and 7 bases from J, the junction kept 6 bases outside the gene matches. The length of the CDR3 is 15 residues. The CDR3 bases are TGCGCCAGCAGCTTGGTAAGCGGGAGCTATAATGAGCAGTTCTTC. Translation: CASSLVSGSYNEQFF.

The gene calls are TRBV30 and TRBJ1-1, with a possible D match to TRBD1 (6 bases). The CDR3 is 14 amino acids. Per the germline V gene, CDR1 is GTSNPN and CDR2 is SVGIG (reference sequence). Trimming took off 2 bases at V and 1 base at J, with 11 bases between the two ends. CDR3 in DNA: TGTGCCTGGAGTCCGGGACACGCGAACACTGAAGCTTTCTTT. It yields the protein CAWSPGHANTEAFF.

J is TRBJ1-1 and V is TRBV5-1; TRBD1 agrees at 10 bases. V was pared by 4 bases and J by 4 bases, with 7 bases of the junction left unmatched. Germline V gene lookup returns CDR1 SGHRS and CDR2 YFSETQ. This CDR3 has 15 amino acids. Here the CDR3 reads CASSPGDRGGTEAFF. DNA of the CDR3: TGCGCCAGCAGCCCGGGGGACAGGGGCGGCACTGAAGCTTTCTTT.

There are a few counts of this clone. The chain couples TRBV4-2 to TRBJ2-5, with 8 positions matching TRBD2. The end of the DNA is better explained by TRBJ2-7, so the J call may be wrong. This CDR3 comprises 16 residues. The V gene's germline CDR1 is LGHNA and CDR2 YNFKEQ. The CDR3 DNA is TGTGCCAGCAGCCAAGATTTAAGACTAGCGAGACACGAGCAGTACTTC. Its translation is CASSQDLRLARHEQYF.

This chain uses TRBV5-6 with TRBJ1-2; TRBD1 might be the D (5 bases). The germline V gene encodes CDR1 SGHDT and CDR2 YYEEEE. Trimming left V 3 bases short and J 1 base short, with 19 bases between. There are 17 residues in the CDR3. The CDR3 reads CASSWKTNRQYNYGYTF. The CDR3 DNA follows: TGTGCCAGCAGCTGGAAGACAAACCGACAGTATAACTATGGCTACACCTTC.

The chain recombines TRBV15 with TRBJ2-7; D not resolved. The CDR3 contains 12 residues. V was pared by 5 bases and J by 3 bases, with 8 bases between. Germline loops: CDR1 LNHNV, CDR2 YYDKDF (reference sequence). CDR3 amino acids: CATSPLGYEQYF. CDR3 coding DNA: TGTGCCACCAGCCCACTCGGCTACGAGCAGTACTTC.

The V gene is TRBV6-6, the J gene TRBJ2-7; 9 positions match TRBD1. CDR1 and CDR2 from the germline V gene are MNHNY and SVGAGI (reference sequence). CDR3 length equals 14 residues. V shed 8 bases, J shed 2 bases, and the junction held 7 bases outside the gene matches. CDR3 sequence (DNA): TGTGCCAGCCGCCCCCGACAGGGGGCCTACGAGCAGTACTTC. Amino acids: CASRPRQGAYEQYF.

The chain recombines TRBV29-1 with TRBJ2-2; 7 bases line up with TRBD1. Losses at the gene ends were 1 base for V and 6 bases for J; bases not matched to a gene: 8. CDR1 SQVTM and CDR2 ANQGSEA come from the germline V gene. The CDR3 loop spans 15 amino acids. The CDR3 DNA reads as TGCAGCGTTGAAGGAGAGGGGGCGAGTTCCGGGGAGCTGTTTTTT. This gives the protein CSVEGEGASSGELFF.

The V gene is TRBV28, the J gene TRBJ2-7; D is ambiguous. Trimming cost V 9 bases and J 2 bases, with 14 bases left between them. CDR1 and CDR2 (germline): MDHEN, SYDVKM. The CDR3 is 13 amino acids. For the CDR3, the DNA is TGTGCCAGTGGCAGTACCTTGACCTACGAGCAGTACTTC. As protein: CASGSTLTYEQYF. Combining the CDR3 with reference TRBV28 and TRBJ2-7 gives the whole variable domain DVKVTQSSRYLVKRTGEKVFLECVQDMDHENMFWYRQDPGLGLRLIYFSYDVKMKEKGDIPEGYSVSREKKERFSLILESASTNQTSMYLCASGSTLTYEQYFGPGTRLTVT.

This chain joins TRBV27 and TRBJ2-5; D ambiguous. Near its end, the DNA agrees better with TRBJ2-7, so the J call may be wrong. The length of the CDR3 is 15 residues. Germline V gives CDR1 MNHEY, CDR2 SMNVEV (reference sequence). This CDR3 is CASSLSERSTLEQYF. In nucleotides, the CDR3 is TGTGCCAGCAGTTTATCGGAGCGTTCTACCCTCGAGCAGTACTTC.

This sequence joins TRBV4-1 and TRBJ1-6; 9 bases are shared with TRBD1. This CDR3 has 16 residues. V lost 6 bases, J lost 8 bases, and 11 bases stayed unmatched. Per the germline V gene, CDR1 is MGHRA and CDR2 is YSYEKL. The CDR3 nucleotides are TGCGCCAGCAGGGAGACAGGGGGAAAGTTGTATTCACCCCTCCACTTT. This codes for CASRETGGKLYSPLHF.

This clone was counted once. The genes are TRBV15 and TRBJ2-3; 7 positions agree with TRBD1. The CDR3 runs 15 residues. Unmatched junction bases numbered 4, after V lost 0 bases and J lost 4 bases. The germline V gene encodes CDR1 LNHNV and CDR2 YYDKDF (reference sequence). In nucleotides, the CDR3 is TGTGCCACCAGCAGAGAGGCTCAGGGGGCAGATACGCAGTATTTT. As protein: CATSREAQGADTQYF.

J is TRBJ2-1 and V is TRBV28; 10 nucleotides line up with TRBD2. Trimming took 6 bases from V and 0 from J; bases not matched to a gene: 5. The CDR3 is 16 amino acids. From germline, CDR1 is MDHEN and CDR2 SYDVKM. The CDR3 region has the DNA TGTGCCAGCAGCGTTAGCGGGAGGAGCTCCTACAATGAGCAGTTCTTC. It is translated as CASSVSGRSSYNEQFF.

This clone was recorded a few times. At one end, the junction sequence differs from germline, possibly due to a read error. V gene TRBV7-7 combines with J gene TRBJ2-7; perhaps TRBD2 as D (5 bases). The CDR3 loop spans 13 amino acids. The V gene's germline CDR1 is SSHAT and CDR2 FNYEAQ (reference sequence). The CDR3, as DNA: TGTGCTAGCAGCTTAGATTCCCGGGAAGAGCAGTACTTC. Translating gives CASSLDSREEQYF.

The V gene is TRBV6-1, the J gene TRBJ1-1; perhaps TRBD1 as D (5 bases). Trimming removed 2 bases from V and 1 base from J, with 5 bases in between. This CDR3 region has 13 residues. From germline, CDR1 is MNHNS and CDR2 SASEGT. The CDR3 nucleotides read TGTGCCAGCAGTGAAACAGGGAACACTGAAGCTTTCTTT. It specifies CASSETGNTEAFF.

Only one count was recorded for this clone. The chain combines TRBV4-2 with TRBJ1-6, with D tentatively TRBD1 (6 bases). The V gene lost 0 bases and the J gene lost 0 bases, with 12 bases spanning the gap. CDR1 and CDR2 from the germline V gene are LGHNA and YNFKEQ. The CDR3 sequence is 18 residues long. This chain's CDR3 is CASSQEAQGSSYNSPLHF. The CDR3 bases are TGTGCCAGCAGCCAAGAAGCGCAGGGGAGCTCCTATAATTCACCCCTCCACTTT.

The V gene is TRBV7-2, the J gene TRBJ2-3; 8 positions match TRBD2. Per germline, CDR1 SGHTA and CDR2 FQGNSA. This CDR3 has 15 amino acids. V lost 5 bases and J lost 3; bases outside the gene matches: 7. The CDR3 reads CASSPGGAYTDTQYF. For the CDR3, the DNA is TGTGCCAGCAGCCCGGGGGGGGCCTATACAGATACGCAGTATTTT.

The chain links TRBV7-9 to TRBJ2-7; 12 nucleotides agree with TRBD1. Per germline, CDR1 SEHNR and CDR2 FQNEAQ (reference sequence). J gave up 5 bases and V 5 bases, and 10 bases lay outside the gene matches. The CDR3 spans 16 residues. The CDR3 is CASSPIPGQGADEQYF. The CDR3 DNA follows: TGTGCCAGCAGCCCAATCCCGGGACAGGGGGCCGACGAGCAGTACTTC.

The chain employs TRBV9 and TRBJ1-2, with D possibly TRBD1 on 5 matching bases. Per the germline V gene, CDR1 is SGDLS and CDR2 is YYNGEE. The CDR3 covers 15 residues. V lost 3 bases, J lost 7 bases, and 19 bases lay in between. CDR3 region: CASSESLGQSFGYTF. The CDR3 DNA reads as TGTGCCAGCAGCGAATCTCTTGGACAATCATTTGGCTACACCTTC. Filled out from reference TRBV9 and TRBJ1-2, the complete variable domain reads DSGVTQTPKHLITATGQRVTLRCSPRSGDLSVYWYQQSLDQGLQFLIQYYNGEERAKGNILERFSAQQFPDLHSELNLSSLELGDSALYFCASSESLGQSFGYTFGSGTRLTVV.

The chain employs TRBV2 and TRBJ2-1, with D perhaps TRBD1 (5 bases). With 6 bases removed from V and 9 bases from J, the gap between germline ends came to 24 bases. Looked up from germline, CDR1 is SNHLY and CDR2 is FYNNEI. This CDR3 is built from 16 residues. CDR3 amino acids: CASSALRQGRGGEQFF. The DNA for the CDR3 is TGTGCCAGCAGCGCCCTTCGGCAGGGTCGAGGTGGTGAGCAGTTCTTC.

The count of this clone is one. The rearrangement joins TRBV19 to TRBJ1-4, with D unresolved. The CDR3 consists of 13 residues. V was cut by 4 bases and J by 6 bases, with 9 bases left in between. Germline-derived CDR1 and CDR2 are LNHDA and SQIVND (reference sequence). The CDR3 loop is CASSNLFDEKLFF. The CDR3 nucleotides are TGTGCCAGTAGTAATTTGTTCGATGAAAAACTGTTTTTT.

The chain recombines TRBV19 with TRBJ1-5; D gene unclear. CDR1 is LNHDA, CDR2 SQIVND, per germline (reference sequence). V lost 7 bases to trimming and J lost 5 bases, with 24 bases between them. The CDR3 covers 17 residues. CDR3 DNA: TGTGCCAGTAACGGGGTGGCAGCGGTCTCTGTGGATCAGCCCCAGCATTTT. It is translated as CASNGVAAVSVDQPQHF.

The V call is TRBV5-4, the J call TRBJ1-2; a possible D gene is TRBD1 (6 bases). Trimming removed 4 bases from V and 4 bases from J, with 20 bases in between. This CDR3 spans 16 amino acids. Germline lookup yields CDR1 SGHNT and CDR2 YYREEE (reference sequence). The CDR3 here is CASSQGSPGEIYGYTF. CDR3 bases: TGTGCCAGCAGCCAAGGGTCCCCAGGGGAAATCTATGGCTACACCTTC.

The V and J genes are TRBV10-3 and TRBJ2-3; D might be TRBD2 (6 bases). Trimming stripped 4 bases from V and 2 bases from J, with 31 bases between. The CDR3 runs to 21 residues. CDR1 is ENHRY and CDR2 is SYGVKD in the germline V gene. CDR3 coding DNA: TGTGCCATCAGTGCCACTAGCTCACCCATCCTTCTCCACGACCTCACAGATACGCAGTATTTT. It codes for CAISATSSPILLHDLTDTQYF.

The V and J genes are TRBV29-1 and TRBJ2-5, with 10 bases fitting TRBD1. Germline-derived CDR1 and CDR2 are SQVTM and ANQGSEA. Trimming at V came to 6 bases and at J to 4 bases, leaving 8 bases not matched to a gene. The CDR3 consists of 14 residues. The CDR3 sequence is CSVEDRGGRETQYF. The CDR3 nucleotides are TGCAGCGTCGAGGACAGGGGGGGCCGAGAGACCCAGTACTTC.

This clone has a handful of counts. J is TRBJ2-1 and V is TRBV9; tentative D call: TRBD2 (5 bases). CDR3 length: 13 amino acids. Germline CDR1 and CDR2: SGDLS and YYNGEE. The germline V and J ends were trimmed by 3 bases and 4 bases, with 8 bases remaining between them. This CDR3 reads CASSAGLYNEQFF. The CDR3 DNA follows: TGTGCCAGCAGCGCTGGACTGTACAATGAGCAGTTCTTC.

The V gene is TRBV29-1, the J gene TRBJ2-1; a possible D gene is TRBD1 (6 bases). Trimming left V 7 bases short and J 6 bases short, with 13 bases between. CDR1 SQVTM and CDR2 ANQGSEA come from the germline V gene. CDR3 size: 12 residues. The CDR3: CSAPLQGNEQFF. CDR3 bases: TGCAGCGCCCCGCTACAGGGCAATGAGCAGTTCTTC.